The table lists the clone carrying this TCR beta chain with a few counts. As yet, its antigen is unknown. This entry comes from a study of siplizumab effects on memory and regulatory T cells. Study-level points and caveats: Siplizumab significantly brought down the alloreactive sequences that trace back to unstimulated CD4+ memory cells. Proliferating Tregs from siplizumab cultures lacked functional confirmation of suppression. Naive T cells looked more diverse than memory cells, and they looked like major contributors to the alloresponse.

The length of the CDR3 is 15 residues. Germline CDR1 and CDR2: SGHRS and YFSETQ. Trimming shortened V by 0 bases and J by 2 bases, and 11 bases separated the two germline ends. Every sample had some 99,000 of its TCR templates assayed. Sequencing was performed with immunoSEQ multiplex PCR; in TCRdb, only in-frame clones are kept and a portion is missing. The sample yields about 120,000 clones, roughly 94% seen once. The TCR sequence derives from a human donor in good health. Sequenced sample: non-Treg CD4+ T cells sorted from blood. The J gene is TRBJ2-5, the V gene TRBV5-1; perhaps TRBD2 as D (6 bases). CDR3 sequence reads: CASSLVGSGQETQYF. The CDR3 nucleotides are TGCGCCAGCAGCTTGGTTGGTAGCGGTCAAGAGACCCAGTACTTC.